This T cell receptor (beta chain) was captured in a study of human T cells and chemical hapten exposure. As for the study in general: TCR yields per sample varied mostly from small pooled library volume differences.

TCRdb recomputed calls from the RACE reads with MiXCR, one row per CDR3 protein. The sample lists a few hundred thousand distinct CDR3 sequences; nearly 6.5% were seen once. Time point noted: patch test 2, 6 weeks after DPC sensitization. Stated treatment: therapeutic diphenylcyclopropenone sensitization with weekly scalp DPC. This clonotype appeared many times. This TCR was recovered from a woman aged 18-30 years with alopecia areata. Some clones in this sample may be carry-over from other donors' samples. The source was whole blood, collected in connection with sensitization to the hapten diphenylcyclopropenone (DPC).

CDR3 loop: CATSDLGPSGNQPQHF. DNA for the CDR3: TGTGCCACCAGTGATTTAGGCCCCTCGGGCAATCAGCCCCAGCATTTT. The chain carries TRBV24-1 and TRBJ1-5; no clear D gene. Per germline, CDR1 KGHDR and CDR2 SFDVKD. The length of the CDR3 is 16 residues. Trimming took 1 base from V and 2 from J, leaving 11 bases between them.